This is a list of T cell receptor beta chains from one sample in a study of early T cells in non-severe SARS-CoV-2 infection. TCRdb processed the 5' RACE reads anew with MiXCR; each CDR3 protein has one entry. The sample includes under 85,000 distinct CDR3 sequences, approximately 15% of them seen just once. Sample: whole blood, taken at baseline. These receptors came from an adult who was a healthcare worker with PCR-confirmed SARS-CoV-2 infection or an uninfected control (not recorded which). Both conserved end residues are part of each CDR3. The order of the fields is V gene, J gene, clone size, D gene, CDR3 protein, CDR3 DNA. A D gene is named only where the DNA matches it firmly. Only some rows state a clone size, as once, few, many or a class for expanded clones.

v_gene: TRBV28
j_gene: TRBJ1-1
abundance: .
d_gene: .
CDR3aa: CASSLWEDSINTEAFF
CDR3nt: TGTGCCAGCAGTTTATGGGAGGACAGTATAAACACTGAAGCTTTCTTT

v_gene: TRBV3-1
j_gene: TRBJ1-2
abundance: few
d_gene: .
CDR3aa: CASSQRLNGYTF
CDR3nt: TGTGCCAGCAGCCAAAGATTGAATGGCTACACCTTC

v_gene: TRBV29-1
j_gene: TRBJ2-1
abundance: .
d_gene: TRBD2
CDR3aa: CSTPGGLHNEQFF
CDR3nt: TGCAGCACTCCGGGGGGGTTACACAATGAGCAGTTCTTC

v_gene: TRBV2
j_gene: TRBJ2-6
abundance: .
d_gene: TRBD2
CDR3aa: CASSAGLAGGSGANVLTF
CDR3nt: TGTGCCAGCAGTGCGGGACTAGCGGGGGGCTCTGGGGCCAACGTCCTGACTTTC

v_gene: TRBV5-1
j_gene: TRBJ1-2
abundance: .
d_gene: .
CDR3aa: CASSLGGRGYTF
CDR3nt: TGCGCCAGCAGCTTGGGTGGACGTGGCTACACCTTC

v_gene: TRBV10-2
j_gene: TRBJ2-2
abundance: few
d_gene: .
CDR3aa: CAIGNTGELFF
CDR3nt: TGCGCCATCGGGAACACCGGGGAGCTGTTTTTT

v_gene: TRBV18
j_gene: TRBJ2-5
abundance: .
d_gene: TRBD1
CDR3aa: CASSLYWGQGGEETQYF
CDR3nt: TGTGCCAGCTCGCTTTATTGGGGACAGGGCGGAGAAGAGACCCAGTACTTC

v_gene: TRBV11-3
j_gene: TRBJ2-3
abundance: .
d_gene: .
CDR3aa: CASSLLTGDTQYF
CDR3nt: TGTGCCAGCAGCTTACTGACGGGGGATACGCAGTATTTT

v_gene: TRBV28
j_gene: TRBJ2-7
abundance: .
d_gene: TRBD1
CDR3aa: CASSFRAGGRNEQYF
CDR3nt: TGTGCCAGCAGTTTTAGAGCAGGGGGCAGAAACGAGCAGTACTTC

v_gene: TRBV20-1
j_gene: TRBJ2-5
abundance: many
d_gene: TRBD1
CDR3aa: CSAPGTAKETQYF
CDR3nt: TGCAGTGCTCCCGGGACAGCTAAAGAGACCCAGTACTTC

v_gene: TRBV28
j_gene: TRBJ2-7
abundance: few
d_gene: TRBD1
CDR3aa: CASSSPLRDRGPYEQYF
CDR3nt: TGTGCCAGCAGTTCCCCTCTCCGGGACAGGGGACCCTACGAGCAGTACTTC

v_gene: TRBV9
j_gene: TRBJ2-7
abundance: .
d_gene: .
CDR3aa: CASSVDGSRSSYEQYF
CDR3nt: TGTGCCAGCAGCGTAGACGGCTCCCGAAGCTCCTACGAGCAGTACTTC

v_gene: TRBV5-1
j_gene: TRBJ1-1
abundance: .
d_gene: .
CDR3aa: CASSLAQGGNTEAFF
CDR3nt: TGCGCCAGCAGCTTGGCCCAGGGAGGAAACACTGAAGCTTTCTTT

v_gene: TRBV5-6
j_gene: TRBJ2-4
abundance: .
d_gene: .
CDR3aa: CASSLRRGDIQYF
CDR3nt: TGTGCCAGCAGCTTGAGGAGGGGTGACATTCAGTACTTC

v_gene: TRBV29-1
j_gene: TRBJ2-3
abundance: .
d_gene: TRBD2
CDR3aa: CSVRLAGASDTQYF
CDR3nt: TGCAGCGTCCGACTAGCGGGAGCTTCAGATACGCAGTATTTT

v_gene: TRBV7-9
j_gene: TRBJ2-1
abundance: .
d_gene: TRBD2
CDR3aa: CASSPSPGTSGINEQFF
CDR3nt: TGTGCCAGCAGCCCTTCCCCCGGGACTAGCGGGATAAATGAGCAGTTCTTC

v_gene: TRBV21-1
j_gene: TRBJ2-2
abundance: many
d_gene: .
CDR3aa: CASSKWVTNTGELFF
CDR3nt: TGTGCCAGCAGCAAGTGGGTAACGAACACCGGGGAGCTGTTTTTT

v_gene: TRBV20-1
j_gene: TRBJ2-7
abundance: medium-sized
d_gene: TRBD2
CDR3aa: CSASRPTSGAGEQYF
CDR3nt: TGCAGTGCTAGCCGGCCCACTAGCGGGGCGGGCGAGCAGTACTTC

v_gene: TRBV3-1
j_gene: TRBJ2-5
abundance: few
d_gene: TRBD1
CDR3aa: CASSPRTGGETQYF
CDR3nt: TGTGCCAGCAGCCCCCGGACAGGCGGAGAGACCCAGTACTTC

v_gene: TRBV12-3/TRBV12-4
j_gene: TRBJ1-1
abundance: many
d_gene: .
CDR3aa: CASSPGGSDTEAFF
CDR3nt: TGTGCCAGCAGCCCGGGAGGCTCGGACACTGAAGCTTTCTTT

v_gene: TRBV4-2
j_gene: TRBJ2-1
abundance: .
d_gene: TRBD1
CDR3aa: CASNPGGSPYNEQFF
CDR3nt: TGTGCCAGCAACCCAGGGGGATCTCCCTACAATGAGCAGTTCTTC

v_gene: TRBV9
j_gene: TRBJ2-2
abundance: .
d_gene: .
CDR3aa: CASSPTLTGELFF
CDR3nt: TGTGCCAGCAGCCCCACCCTGACCGGGGAGCTGTTTTTT

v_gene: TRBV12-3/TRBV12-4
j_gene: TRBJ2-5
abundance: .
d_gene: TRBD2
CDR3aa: CASSFGLAGAETQYF
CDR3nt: TGTGCCAGCAGTTTTGGACTAGCGGGGGCAGAGACCCAGTACTTC

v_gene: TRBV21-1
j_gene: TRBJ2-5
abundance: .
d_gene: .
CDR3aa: CASSSLSNGRIGETQYF
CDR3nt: TGTGCCAGCAGCTCCCTGTCGAACGGGAGGATTGGGGAGACCCAGTACTTC

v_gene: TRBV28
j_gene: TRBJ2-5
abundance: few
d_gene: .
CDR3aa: CASSLGSRPETQYF
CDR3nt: TGTGCCAGCAGTTTAGGTTCTCGGCCCGAGACCCAGTACTTC

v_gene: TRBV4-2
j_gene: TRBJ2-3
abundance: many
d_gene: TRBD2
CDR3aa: CASSQDLAGGTDTQYF
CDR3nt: TGTGCCAGCAGCCAAGATCTAGCGGGAGGGACAGATACGCAGTATTTT

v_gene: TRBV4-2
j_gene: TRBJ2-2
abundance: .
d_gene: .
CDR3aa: CASSQLAGELFF
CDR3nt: TGTGCCAGCAGCCAATTAGCTGGGGAGCTGTTTTTT

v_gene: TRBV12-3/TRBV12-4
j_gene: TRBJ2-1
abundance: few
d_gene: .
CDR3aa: CASSFSGYNEQFF
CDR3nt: TGTGCCAGCAGTTTTTCTGGCTACAATGAGCAGTTCTTC

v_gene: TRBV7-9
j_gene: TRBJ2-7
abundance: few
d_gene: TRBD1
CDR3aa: CASSPRTGYYYEQYF
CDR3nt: TGTGCCAGCAGCCCCCGGACAGGATACTACTACGAGCAGTACTTC

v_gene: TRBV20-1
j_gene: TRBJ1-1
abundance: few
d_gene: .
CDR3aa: CSAKGVNTEAFF
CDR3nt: TGCAGTGCTAAGGGCGTGAACACTGAAGCTTTCTTT

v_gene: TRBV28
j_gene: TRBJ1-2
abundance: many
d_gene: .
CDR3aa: CATGTAGGYGYTF
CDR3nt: TGTGCCACCGGAACCGCGGGGGGCTATGGCTACACCTTC

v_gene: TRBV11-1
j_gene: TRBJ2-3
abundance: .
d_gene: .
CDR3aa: CASSLGDSMLIETQYF
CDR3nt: TGTGCCAGCAGCTTGGGGGACTCTATGCTAATAGAGACGCAGTATTTT

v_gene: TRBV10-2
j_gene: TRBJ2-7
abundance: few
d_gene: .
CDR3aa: CASSDPNTYEQYF
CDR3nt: TGCGCCAGCAGTGACCCGAATACCTACGAGCAGTACTTC

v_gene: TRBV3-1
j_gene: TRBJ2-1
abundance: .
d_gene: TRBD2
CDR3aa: CASSQGLAGAGEQFF
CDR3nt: TGTGCCAGCAGCCAAGGGCTAGCGGGAGCCGGGGAGCAGTTCTTC

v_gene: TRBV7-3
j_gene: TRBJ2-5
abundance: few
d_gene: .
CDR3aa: CASSPGTAGETQYF
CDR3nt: TGTGCCAGCAGCCCCGGGACTGCTGGGGAGACCCAGTACTTC

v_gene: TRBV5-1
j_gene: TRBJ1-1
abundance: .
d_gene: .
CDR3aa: CASSLRGGEGTEAFF
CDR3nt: TGCGCCAGCAGCTTGCGGGGCGGGGAGGGAACTGAAGCTTTCTTT

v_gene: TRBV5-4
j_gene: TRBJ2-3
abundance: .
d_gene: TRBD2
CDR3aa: CASSTTSGSRDTQYF
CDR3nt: TGTGCCAGCAGCACAACTAGCGGGAGTAGAGATACGCAGTATTTT

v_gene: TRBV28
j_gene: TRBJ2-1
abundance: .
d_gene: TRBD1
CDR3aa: CASRTRGLSYNEQFF
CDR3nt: TGTGCCAGCAGGACCAGGGGGCTTTCCTACAATGAGCAGTTCTTC

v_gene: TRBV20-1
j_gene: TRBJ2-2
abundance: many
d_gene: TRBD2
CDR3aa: CSARDGSSGRDTGELFF
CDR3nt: TGCAGTGCTAGAGATGGCTCTAGCGGGAGGGACACCGGGGAGCTGTTTTTT

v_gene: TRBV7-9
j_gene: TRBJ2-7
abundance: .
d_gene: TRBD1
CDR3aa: CASTSGTGSDEQYF
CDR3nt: TGTGCCAGCACCTCCGGGACAGGGAGCGACGAGCAGTACTTC

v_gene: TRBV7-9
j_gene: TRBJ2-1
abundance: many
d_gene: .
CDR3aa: CASSLARTEQFF
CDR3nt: TGTGCCAGCAGCTTAGCCAGGACTGAGCAGTTCTTC

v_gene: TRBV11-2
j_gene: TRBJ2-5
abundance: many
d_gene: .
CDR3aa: CASSLRTARETQYF
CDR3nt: TGTGCCAGCAGCCTCCGGACAGCCCGCGAGACCCAGTACTTC

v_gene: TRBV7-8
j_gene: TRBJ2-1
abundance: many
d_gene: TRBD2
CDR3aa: CASSRTRERTYNEQFF
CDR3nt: TGTGCCAGCAGCCGAACGCGGGAGCGGACCTACAATGAGCAGTTCTTC

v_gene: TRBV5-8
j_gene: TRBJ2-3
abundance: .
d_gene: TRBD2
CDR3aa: CASSYGLAQDTQYF
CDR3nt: TGTGCCAGCAGCTACGGACTAGCGCAAGATACGCAGTATTTT

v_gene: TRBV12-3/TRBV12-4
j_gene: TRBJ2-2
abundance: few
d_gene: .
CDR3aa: CASSFNGAGELFF
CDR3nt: TGTGCCAGCAGTTTTAACGGAGCCGGGGAGCTGTTTTTT

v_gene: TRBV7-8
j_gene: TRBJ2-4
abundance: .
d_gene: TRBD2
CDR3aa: CASSSGLAGASKNIQYF
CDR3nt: TGTGCCAGCAGCTCAGGACTAGCGGGAGCGTCCAAAAACATTCAGTACTTC

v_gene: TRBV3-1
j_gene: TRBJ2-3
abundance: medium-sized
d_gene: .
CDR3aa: CASGVSPTDTQYF
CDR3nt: TGTGCCAGCGGGGTTTCCCCCACAGATACGCAGTATTTT

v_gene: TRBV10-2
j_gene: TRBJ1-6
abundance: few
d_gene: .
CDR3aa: CASSDGFSPLHF
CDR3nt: TGCGCCAGCAGTGATGGGTTTTCACCCCTCCACTTT

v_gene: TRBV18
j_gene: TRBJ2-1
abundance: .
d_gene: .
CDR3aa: CASSPRGGPYNEQFF
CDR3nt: TGTGCCAGCTCCCCCAGGGGCGGCCCCTACAATGAGCAGTTCTTC

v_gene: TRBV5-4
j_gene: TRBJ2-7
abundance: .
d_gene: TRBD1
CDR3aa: CASSNRDRGGEQYF
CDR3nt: TGTGCCAGCAGTAACCGGGACAGGGGCGGGGAGCAGTACTTC

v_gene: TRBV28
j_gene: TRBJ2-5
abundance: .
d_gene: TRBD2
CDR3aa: CASSSVREDAQETQYF
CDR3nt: TGTGCCAGCAGTTCGGTACGGGAGGACGCACAAGAGACCCAGTACTTC

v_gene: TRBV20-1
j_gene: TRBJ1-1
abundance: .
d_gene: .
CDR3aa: CSARPAQGVAEAFF
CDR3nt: TGCAGTGCTAGACCCGCACAGGGAGTCGCTGAAGCTTTCTTT

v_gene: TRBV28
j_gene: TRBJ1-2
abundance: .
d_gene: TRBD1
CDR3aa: CASSSGGHGYTF
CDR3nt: TGTGCCAGCAGTTCAGGGGGGCATGGCTACACCTTC

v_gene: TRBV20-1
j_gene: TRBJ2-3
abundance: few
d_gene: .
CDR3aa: CSARDGGTWNTQYF
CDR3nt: TGCAGTGCTAGAGACGGCGGGACATGGAATACGCAGTATTTT

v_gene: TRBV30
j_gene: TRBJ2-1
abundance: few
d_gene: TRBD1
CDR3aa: CAWSRDRGLNEQFF
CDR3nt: TGTGCCTGGAGCCGGGACAGGGGCCTGAATGAGCAGTTCTTC

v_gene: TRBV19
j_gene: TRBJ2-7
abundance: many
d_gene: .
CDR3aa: CASGLGPYEQYF
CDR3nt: TGTGCCAGTGGGCTTGGGCCCTACGAGCAGTACTTC

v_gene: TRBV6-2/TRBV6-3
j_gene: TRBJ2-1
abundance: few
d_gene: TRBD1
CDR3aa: CASSLRDRGPNEQFF
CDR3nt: TGTGCCAGCAGTTTACGGGACAGGGGGCCCAATGAGCAGTTCTTC